The 11 T cell receptor beta chains below come from one sample, sequenced in a study of regulatory T cells in long-lasting Graves disease. CDR3 regions were amplified by Arm-PCR using iRepertoire HTBI primers to build TCR beta libraries. One entry per CDR3 protein results from TCRdb running MiXCR on the multiplex PCR reads. The repertoire holds about 430,000 distinct CDR3 sequences, with roughly 23% as singletons. The time point was: persistent/refractory GD, antithyroid drugs over 5 years with positive TRAb. Researchers made the TCR library from RNA that was extracted from PBMCs. The sample here was peripheral blood mononuclear cells (PBMCs), taken when the disease was refractory, from a patient treated with antithyroid drugs. The receptors come from a female donor with Graves disease.

Turning to this clonotype: A read error is possible here, since a much larger clone lies one base away. The CDR3 spells CASSVGANALTF. The CDR3 DNA is TGTGCCAGTTCGGTGGGGGCCAACGCCCTGACTTTC. V and J are TRBV11-1 and TRBJ2-6; D perhaps matches TRBD1 (6 bases). The CDR3 spans 12 residues. Germline assignment: CDR1 SGHAT and CDR2 FQDESV (reference sequence).

In its sample, this clonotype was seen many times. The gene calls are TRBV7-8 and TRBJ2-2, with a possible D match to TRBD2 (7 bases). This CDR3 has 16 amino acids. V shed 2 bases and J shed 2 bases, with 12 bases lying between them. Germline CDR1 and CDR2: SGHVS and FQNEAQ. The CDR3 DNA reads as TGTGCCAGCAGCTTATCCCGGGGGGCAAACACCGGGGAGCTGTTTTTT. This sequence encodes CASSLSRGANTGELFF.

This clonotype was seen a few times. V is TRBV7-6 and J is TRBJ1-2, with TRBD1 matching 10 bases. J lost 6 bases, V lost 4 bases, and 8 bases had no gene match. The CDR3 length is 15 residues. Germline CDR1 is SGHVS and CDR2 is FNYEAQ. CDR3 amino acids: CASSSDGQGGNGYTF. The CDR3 nucleotides are TGTGCCAGCAGCTCAGACGGACAGGGGGGCAATGGCTACACCTTC.

The rearrangement links TRBV12-3 or TRBV12-4 to TRBJ2-7; 12 bases line up with TRBD2. V was pared by 6 bases and J by 5 bases, with 20 bases of the junction left unmatched. The CDR3 covers 19 residues. CDR3 protein: CASSLTHPTTSGRNDEQYF. The CDR3 nucleotides are TGTGCCAGCAGCCTTACCCACCCGACGACTAGCGGGAGAAACGACGAGCAGTACTTC.

This clonotype was picked up many times. The rearrangement uses TRBV20-1 and TRBJ2-5; 7 bases match TRBD1. The CDR3 is 13 amino acids. V was clipped by 3 bases and J by 1 base; unmatched bases: 2. The V gene's germline CDR1 is DFQATT and CDR2 SNEGSKA (reference sequence). CDR3 sequence: CSARRDSQETQYF. The CDR3 DNA is TGCAGTGCTAGGAGGGACAGCCAAGAGACCCAGTACTTC.

This chain links TRBV28 with TRBJ1-2; the D gene is possibly TRBD1 (6 bases). The CDR3 is 15 residues long. Germline CDR1 reads MDHEN; CDR2 reads SYDVKM. The V gene lost 4 bases and the J gene lost 4 bases, with 16 bases spanning the gap. CDR3 sequence: CASSSTGTALYGYTF. The CDR3, as DNA: TGTGCCAGCAGTTCTACAGGGACGGCACTCTATGGCTACACCTTC.

This clonotype was picked up many times. This chain's CDR3 is CASSSWAAQETQYF. The CDR3, as DNA: TGTGCCAGCAGTTCGTGGGCAGCCCAAGAGACCCAGTACTTC. The V and J genes are TRBV12-3 or TRBV12-4 and TRBJ2-5; D not resolved. CDR3 length: 14 residues. V was pared by 4 bases and J by 1 base, with 10 bases between.

The chain is built from TRBV6-1 and TRBJ1-5, with TRBD1 as a possible D gene (6 bases). V lost 6 bases, J lost 0 bases, and 12 bases lay in between. CDR3 length equals 15 residues. CDR1 and CDR2 (germline): MNHNS, SASEGT. The CDR3 loop reads CASRGDNYSNQPQHF. For the CDR3, the DNA is TGTGCCAGCAGGGGGGACAACTATAGCAATCAGCCCCAGCATTTT.

This clonotype was counted only a few times. The chain combines TRBV20-1 with TRBJ2-2; the match to TRBD2 covers 11 bases. Germline CDR1 DFQATT, CDR2 SNEGSKA (reference sequence). The ends lost 6 bases at V and 7 bases at J; junction bases unmatched: 13. This CDR3 comprises 16 residues. The CDR3 here is CSALSFGLAGIGELFF. The DNA for the CDR3 is TGCAGTGCCCTGAGTTTTGGACTAGCGGGTATCGGGGAGCTGTTTTTT.

The V gene is TRBV19, the J gene TRBJ1-2, with 8 nucleotides matching TRBD1. Germline V gene lookup returns CDR1 LNHDA and CDR2 SQIVND (reference sequence). Trimming at V came to 2 bases and at J to 8 bases, leaving 7 bases not matched to a gene. The CDR3 extends over 14 amino acids. CDR3 in amino acids: CASSIPDRAFGYTF. DNA of the CDR3: TGTGCCAGTAGTATACCGGACAGGGCCTTCGGCTACACCTTC. Full variable domain (outside the CDR3, taken from reference TRBV19 and TRBJ1-2): DGGITQSPKYLFRKEGQNVTLSCEQNLNHDAMYWYRQDPGQGLRLIYYSQIVNDFQKGDIAEGYSVSREKKESFPLTVTSAQKNPTAFYLCASSIPDRAFGYTFGSGTRLTVV.

J is TRBJ2-1 and V is TRBV28; TRBD2 aligns across 10 bases. Germline assignment: CDR1 MDHEN and CDR2 SYDVKM. V was pared by 4 bases and J by 6 bases, with 6 bases of the junction left unmatched. This CDR3 has 15 residues. The CDR3 is CASSSSGRASNEQFF. CDR3 nucleotides: TGTGCCAGCAGTTCAAGCGGGAGGGCCTCCAATGAGCAGTTCTTC.